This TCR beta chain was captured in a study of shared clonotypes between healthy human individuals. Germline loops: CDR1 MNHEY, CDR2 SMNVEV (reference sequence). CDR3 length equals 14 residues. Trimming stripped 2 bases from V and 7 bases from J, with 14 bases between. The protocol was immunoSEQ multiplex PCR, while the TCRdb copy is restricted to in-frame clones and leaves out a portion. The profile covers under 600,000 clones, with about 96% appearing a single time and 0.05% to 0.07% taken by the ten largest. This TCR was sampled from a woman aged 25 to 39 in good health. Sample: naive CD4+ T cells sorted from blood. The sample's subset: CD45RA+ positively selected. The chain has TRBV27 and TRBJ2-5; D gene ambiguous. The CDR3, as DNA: TGTGCCAGCAGTTTAAGGACGGAACCCACGACCCAGTACTTC. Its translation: CASSLRTEPTTQYF.